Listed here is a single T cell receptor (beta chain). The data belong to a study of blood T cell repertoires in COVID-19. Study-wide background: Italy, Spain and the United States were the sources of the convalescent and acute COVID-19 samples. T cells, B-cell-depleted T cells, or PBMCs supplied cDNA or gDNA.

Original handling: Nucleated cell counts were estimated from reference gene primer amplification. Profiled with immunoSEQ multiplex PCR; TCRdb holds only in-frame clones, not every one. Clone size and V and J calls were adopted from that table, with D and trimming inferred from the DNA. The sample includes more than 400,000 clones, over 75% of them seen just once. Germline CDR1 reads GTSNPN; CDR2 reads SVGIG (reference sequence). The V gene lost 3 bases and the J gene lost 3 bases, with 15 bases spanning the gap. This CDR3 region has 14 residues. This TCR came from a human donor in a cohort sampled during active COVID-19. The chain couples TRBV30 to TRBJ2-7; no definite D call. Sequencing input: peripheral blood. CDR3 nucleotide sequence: TGTGCCTGGAGCGCCGAAAGAGATAGCTACGAGCAGTACTTC. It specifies CAWSAERDSYEQYF. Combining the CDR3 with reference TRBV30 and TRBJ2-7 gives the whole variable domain SQTIHQWPATLVQPVGSPLSLECTVEGTSNPNLYWYRQAAGRGLQLLFYSVGIGQISSEVPQNLSASRPQDRQFILSSKKLLLSDSGFYLCAWSAERDSYEQYFGPGTRLTVT.